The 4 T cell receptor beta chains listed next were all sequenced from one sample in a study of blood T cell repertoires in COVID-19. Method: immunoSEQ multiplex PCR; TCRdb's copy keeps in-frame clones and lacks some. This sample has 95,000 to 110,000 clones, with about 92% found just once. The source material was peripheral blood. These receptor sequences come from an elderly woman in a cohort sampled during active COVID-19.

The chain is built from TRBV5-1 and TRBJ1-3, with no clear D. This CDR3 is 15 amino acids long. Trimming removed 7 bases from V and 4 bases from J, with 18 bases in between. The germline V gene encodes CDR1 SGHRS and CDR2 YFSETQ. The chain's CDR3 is CASSSTTSLGNTIYF. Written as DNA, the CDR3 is TGCGCCAGCTCCTCGACAACGTCGCTCGGAAACACCATATATTTT.

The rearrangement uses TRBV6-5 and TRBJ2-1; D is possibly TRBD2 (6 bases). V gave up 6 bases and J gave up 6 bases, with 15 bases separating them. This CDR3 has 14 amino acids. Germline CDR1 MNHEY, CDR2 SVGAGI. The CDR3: CASRTGTVGNEQFF. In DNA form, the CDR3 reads TGTGCCAGCAGAACCGGGACTGTCGGCAATGAGCAGTTCTTC.

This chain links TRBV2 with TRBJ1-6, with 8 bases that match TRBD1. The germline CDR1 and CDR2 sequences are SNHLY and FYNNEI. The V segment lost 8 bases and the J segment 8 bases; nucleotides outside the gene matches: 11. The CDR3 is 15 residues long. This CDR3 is CASSAGGNGDSPLHF. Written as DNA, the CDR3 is TGTGCCAGCTCGGCAGGGGGCAACGGTGATTCACCCCTCCACTTT.

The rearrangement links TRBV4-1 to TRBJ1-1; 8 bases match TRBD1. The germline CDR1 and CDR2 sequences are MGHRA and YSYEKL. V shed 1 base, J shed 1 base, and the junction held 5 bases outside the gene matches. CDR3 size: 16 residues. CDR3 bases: TGCGCCAGCAGCCAAGTGACAGGGGTTACGAACACTGAAGCTTTCTTT. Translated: CASSQVTGVTNTEAFF.